This T cell receptor beta chain was identified in a study of cytomegalovirus exposure and HLA in healthy donors. PCR was performed using 60 Vbeta and 13 Jbeta primers. Data came from immunoSEQ multiplex PCR; TCRdb stores just in-frame clones and leaves some out. Among over 85,000 clones listed, roughly two thirds were seen once. Germline V gives CDR1 MGHRA, CDR2 YSYEKL. The ends lost 0 bases at V and 0 bases at J; junction bases unmatched: 7. The CDR3 is 18 residues long. A remark on this clone: The antigen remains unidentified.

Study-wide findings and caveats: Despite most TCR sequences being rare, some public TCRs occurred in many donors. Later analysis showed most CMV-associated TCR beta chains appearing HLA-restricted.

The genes are TRBV4-1 and TRBJ2-5; 10 nucleotides line up with TRBD2. Material: PBMCs. The source of this sequence is a female donor in good health and CMV-seronegative. The CDR3 protein is CASSQELAGTPYQETQYF. The CDR3 nucleotides read TGCGCCAGCAGCCAAGAACTAGCGGGGACCCCCTACCAAGAGACCCAGTACTTC.